This TCR beta chain was captured in a study of memory CD4+ T cells and cytomegalovirus serostatus. In the study overall: Of the healthy Belgian adults, several were CMV seropositive and 24 seronegative. Study conclusions and caveats: CD4+ memory repertoires contained about two fifths of the 164 reported CMV TCRbeta sequences.

V lost 4 bases and J lost 10; bases outside the gene matches: 8. Germline V lookup: CDR1 MNHNS, CDR2 SASEGT. This CDR3 contains 14 residues. Single viable CD3+CD4+CD8-CD45RO+ cells were sorted as the memory CD4+ T cells. This clone was seen only once. Its antigen is not identified. Original methodology: After removing out-of-frame reads, over 2 million distinct TCRbeta sequences remained. Profiling relied on immunoSEQ multiplex PCR, and the TCRdb table lists in-frame clones only, not all of them. V and J calls plus clone size are reproduced from that table; the DNA served to infer D and trimming. This sample yields about 25,000 clones, of which 75% are seen a single time; less than 1.2% belongs to the top ten.

The sequenced sample was memory CD4+ T cells from blood. The receptor's source is an adult in good health and CMV-seronegative. This sequence joins TRBV6-1 and TRBJ1-5, with 9 bases fitting TRBD1. CDR3 nucleotide sequence: TGTGCCAGCAGTGCTCGGACAGGGGTCGATCCCCAGCATTTT. Translation gives CASSARTGVDPQHF.